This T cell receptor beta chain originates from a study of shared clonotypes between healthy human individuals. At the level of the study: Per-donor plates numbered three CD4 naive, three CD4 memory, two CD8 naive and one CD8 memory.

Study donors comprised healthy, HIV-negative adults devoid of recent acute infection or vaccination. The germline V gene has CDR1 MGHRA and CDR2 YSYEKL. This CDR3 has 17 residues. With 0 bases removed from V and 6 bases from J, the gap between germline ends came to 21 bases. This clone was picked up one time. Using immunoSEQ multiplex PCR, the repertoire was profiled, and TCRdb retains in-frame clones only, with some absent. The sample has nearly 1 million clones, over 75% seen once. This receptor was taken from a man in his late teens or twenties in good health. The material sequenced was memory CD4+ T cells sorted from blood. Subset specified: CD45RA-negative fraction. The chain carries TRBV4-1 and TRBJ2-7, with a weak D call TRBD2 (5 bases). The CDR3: CASSQEKWGDSGLEQYF. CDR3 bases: TGCGCCAGCAGCCAAGAAAAATGGGGAGACTCCGGCCTCGAGCAGTACTTC.